The 2 T cell receptor beta chains below were found in one sample sequenced in a study of cytomegalovirus exposure and HLA in healthy donors. The PCR had 60 Vbeta and 13 Jbeta primers. Sequencing used immunoSEQ multiplex PCR; TCRdb keeps in-frame clones, though not all of them. The data show under 85,000 clones, 65% to 70% seen once. The sample consisted of PBMCs. The receptor set was obtained from a man in his forties in good health and CMV-seropositive.

This clone was picked up one time. This chain connects TRBV5-4 to TRBJ2-1; 9 positions match TRBD2. This CDR3 is built from 17 residues. CDR1 and CDR2 from the germline V gene are SGHNT and YYREEE (reference sequence). Trimming cost V 3 bases and J 0 bases; bases outside gene matches: 7. Written as DNA, the CDR3 is TGTGCCAGCAGCTCCGCGGGGGGGCTAAGCTCCTACAATGAGCAGTTCTTC. Its translation: CASSSAGGLSSYNEQFF.

This sequence joins TRBV27 and TRBJ2-7; 7 bases are shared with TRBD1. The V gene's germline CDR1 is MNHEY and CDR2 SMNVEV (reference sequence). The junction had 2 bases not matched to a gene; V was cut back by 6 bases and J by 0 bases. This CDR3 comprises 13 residues. In nucleotides, the CDR3 is TGTGCCAGCAGAGACAGGGTCTCCTACGAGCAGTACTTC. Its protein is CASRDRVSYEQYF.